The 29 T cell receptor beta chains reported below all come from one sample, sequenced in a study of brain T cells in children with intractable seizures. Method: immunoSEQ multiplex PCR; TCRdb's copy keeps in-frame clones and lacks some. The table lists hundreds of thousands of clones, over 90% of them singletons. Time point here: blood from clinic visit 5 months post-surgery; TSC patient then seizure free. Here the sequenced sample was peripheral blood, taken approximately 5 months after surgery. These receptors were collected from a boy younger than two with tuberous sclerosis and intractable seizures.

The genes are TRBV3-1 (or the pseudogene TRBV3-2) and TRBJ2-5; 10 positions match TRBD2. CDR3 size: 16 residues. The germline V gene encodes CDR1 LGHDT and CDR2 YNNKEL (reference sequence). V lost 3 bases to trimming and J lost 2 bases; unmatched junction nucleotides: 6. Here the CDR3 DNA reads TGTGCCAGCAGCCATTGGACTAGCGGAAGTCAAGAGACCCAGTACTTC. It encodes CASSHWTSGSQETQYF.

This clone was observed once. The rearrangement uses TRBV7-8 and TRBJ2-1; 10 bases match TRBD2. This CDR3 is built from 16 residues. The ends lost 4 bases at V and 8 bases at J; junction bases unmatched: 11. Germline CDR1 and CDR2: SGHVS and FQNEAQ. CDR3 amino acids: CASSYNGGLAEDEQFF. The CDR3 DNA reads as TGTGCCAGCAGCTACAACGGTGGACTAGCGGAGGATGAGCAGTTCTTC. The variable domain in full, completed from reference TRBV7-8 and TRBJ2-1, reads GAGVSQSPRYKVAKRGQDVALRCDPISGHVSLFWYQQALGQGPEFLTYFQNEAQLDKSGLPSDRFFAERPEGSVSTLKIQRTQQEDSAVYLCASSYNGGLAEDEQFFGPGTRLTVL.

This clone appeared once. The J gene is TRBJ1-6, the V gene TRBV25-1; the D is unclear. The length of the CDR3 is 16 residues. Per germline, CDR1 MGHDK and CDR2 SYGVNS. V gave up 5 bases and J gave up 10 bases, with 21 bases separating them. The CDR3 nucleotides are TGTGCCAGCAGTCCGCGGACTCCTTCCCCGAACTCACCCCTCCACTTT. Translated, it gives CASSPRTPSPNSPLHF.

The chain recombines TRBV5-4 with TRBJ2-3, with 9 bases that match TRBD2. V trimming: 1 base; J trimming: 5 bases; junction bases outside the gene matches: 8. The CDR3 spans 16 residues. Germline V lookup: CDR1 SGHNT, CDR2 YYREEE (reference sequence). The CDR3: CASSLFPAGGIDTQYF. CDR3 DNA sequence: TGTGCCAGCAGCTTGTTTCCCGCGGGAGGGATAGATACGCAGTATTTT.

This chain joins TRBV29-1 and TRBJ2-7; 12 positions match TRBD1. The CDR3 has 13 amino acids. V trimming: 5 bases; J trimming: 5 bases; junction bases outside the gene matches: 4. The germline V gene has CDR1 SQVTM and CDR2 ANQGSEA. CDR3 protein: CSVPGQGADEQYF. Written as DNA, the CDR3 is TGCAGCGTTCCGGGACAGGGGGCCGACGAGCAGTACTTC.

The CDR3 reads CASSQTAGPYEQYF. The CDR3 nucleotides read TGTGCCAGCAGCCAAACAGCTGGACCTTACGAGCAGTACTTC. The chain recombines TRBV4-2 with TRBJ2-7; no reliable D call. Germline lookup yields CDR1 LGHNA and CDR2 YNFKEQ. Trimming shortened V by 2 bases and J by 4 bases, and 12 bases separated the two germline ends. The CDR3 sequence is 14 residues long.

V and J are TRBV10-1 and TRBJ2-7, with 8 bases lining up with TRBD2. Trimming took 9 bases from V and 7 from J; bases not matched to a gene: 5. This CDR3 has 11 residues. Looked up from germline, CDR1 is WNHNN and CDR2 is SYGVQD (reference sequence). The DNA for the CDR3 is TGCGCCAGTGGGATAGCGGGAGAGCAGTACTTC. Protein product: CASGIAGEQYF.

The chain is built from TRBV11-3 and TRBJ2-3; possibly TRBD2 for D (6 bases). This CDR3 contains 18 residues. V lost 2 bases and J 1 base, leaving 19 bases between the germline ends. CDR1 is SGHNT, CDR2 YENEEA, per germline. The CDR3 here is CASSLPRVGEVGTDTQYF. The CDR3 DNA follows: TGTGCCAGCAGCTTACCTCGGGTAGGGGAGGTAGGCACAGATACGCAGTATTTT.

The J gene is TRBJ2-1, the V gene TRBV2; 10 bases align to TRBD2. Trimming at V came to 4 bases and at J to 6 bases, leaving 6 bases not matched to a gene. The CDR3 length is 15 residues. CDR1 is SNHLY and CDR2 is FYNNEI in the germline V gene. CDR3 region: CASSASAGGPNEQFF. Here the CDR3 DNA reads TGTGCCAGCAGTGCCTCAGCGGGAGGGCCCAATGAGCAGTTCTTC.

The rearrangement links TRBV19 to TRBJ1-2; no reliable D call. Germline V CDR1 and CDR2: LNHDA, SQIVND (reference sequence). There are 13 residues in the CDR3. V was pared by 10 bases and J by 8 bases, with 20 bases between. CDR3 protein: CATEGSGVRGYTF. CDR3 nucleotides: TGTGCCACCGAGGGTTCCGGAGTAAGGGGCTACACCTTC.

V is TRBV7-9 and J is TRBJ1-1; no reliable D call. Trimming took off 2 bases at V and 4 bases at J, with 11 bases between the two ends. Germline values: CDR1 SEHNR, CDR2 FQNEAQ (reference sequence). CDR3 length: 14 amino acids. The CDR3 sequence is CASSLTGLGTEAFF. The DNA for the CDR3 is TGTGCCAGCAGCTTAACTGGCCTGGGCACTGAAGCTTTCTTT.

The chain recombines TRBV5-1 with TRBJ1-5; no clear D gene. Germline CDR1 SGHRS, CDR2 YFSETQ. This CDR3 is built from 15 residues. V was shortened by 0 bases and J by 6 bases, with 13 bases between the two germline ends. In DNA form, the CDR3 reads TGCGCCAGCAGCTTGGAGCCCAGAAGTAGTCAGCCCCAGCATTTT. Translation: CASSLEPRSSQPQHF.

This clone is a singleton in its sample. V and J are TRBV27 and TRBJ1-1; D is unresolved. V lost 6 bases and J 0 bases, leaving 17 bases between the germline ends. Germline CDR1 and CDR2: MNHEY and SMNVEV (reference sequence). The CDR3 runs to 16 residues. CDR3 amino acids: CASSPTLMGMNTEAFF. The CDR3 nucleotides are TGTGCCAGCAGCCCAACACTAATGGGAATGAACACTGAAGCTTTCTTT.

CDR3 in amino acids: CASSTILKSPLHF. The CDR3 DNA reads as TGTGCCAGCAGTACTATACTGAAGTCACCCCTCCACTTT. V gene TRBV5-6 combines with J gene TRBJ1-6; D is unresolved. Between the trimmed V and J ends, which lost 5 bases and 10 bases, there was a span of 13 bases. Germline V gene sequence: CDR1 SGHDT, CDR2 YYEEEE. CDR3 length: 13 residues.

The chain joins TRBV6-5 to TRBJ2-3; D is unresolved. V lost 6 bases and J lost 5, with 12 bases in between. Per germline, CDR1 MNHEY and CDR2 SVGAGI. This CDR3 contains 13 residues. This CDR3 is CASRPGSGDTQYF. Here the CDR3 DNA reads TGTGCCAGCAGGCCCGGGTCGGGAGATACGCAGTATTTT.

This clone was recorded a few times. The chain joins TRBV7-9 to TRBJ2-7; D uncertain. The CDR3 extends over 13 amino acids. The ends were cut back, 0 bases at V and 3 bases at J, with 6 bases in the middle. From germline, CDR1 is SEHNR and CDR2 FQNEAQ (reference sequence). CDR3 sequence (DNA): TGTGCCAGCAGCTTAGCAGGGAACTACGAGCAGTACTTC. Its protein is CASSLAGNYEQYF. Combining the CDR3 with reference TRBV7-9 and TRBJ2-7 gives the whole variable domain DTGVSQNPRHKITKRGQNVTFRCDPISEHNRLYWYRQTLGQGPEFLTYFQNEAQLEKSRLLSDRFSAERPKGSFSTLEIQRTEQGDSAMYLCASSLAGNYEQYFGPGTRLTVT.

The CDR3 sequence is CASSLYPGERLEEAFF. CDR3 coding DNA: TGTGCCAGCAGCTTATATCCGGGTGAGCGTCTAGAGGAAGCTTTCTTT. J is TRBJ1-1 and V is TRBV7-3; D not resolved. The ends were cut back, 2 bases at V and 8 bases at J, with 21 bases in the middle. Germline CDR1 SGHTA, CDR2 FQGTGA. The CDR3 totals 16 residues.

The CDR3 sequence: CSVSRLHEQYF. Written as DNA, the CDR3 is TGCAGTGTATCCAGACTCCACGAGCAGTACTTC. This sequence joins TRBV20-1 and TRBJ2-7; no firm D call. The germline V gene encodes CDR1 DFQATT and CDR2 SNEGSKA (reference sequence). The V end lost 7 bases, the J end lost 5 bases, and 12 bases lay between the germline ends. The CDR3 runs to 11 residues.

The rearrangement uses TRBV6-5 and TRBJ2-4; no clear D gene. V was trimmed by 3 bases and J by 0 bases, leaving 9 bases between them. Germline values: CDR1 MNHEY, CDR2 SVGAGI. The CDR3 totals 15 residues. CDR3 sequence reads: CASSYDRVAKNIQYF. The CDR3 DNA follows: TGTGCCAGCAGTTATGATCGGGTAGCCAAAAACATTCAGTACTTC.

The chain links TRBV5-6 to TRBJ1-2, with D possibly being TRBD1 (5 bases). The CDR3 loop spans 15 amino acids. The V and J ends lost 2 bases and 0 bases respectively, with 11 bases between them. Germline CDR1 SGHDT, CDR2 YYEEEE. The CDR3 spells CASSFFTGANYGYTF. The CDR3 coding sequence is TGTGCCAGCAGCTTCTTCACAGGAGCTAACTATGGCTACACCTTC.

The chain joins TRBV5-8 to TRBJ2-1; 11 bases are a match to TRBD1. V gave up 3 bases and J gave up 7 bases; unmatched junction bases: 3. The CDR3 is 14 residues long. Germline loops: CDR1 SGHTS, CDR2 YDEGEE. The CDR3 bases are TGTGCCAGCAGCTGGGGACAGGGGGTGAATGAGCAGTTCTTC. Its protein is CASSWGQGVNEQFF.

The chain couples TRBV6-5 to TRBJ2-3, with D perhaps TRBD1 (6 bases). CDR1 is MNHEY, CDR2 SVGAGI, per germline. The V end lost 3 bases, the J end lost 2 bases, and 12 bases lay between the germline ends. The CDR3 consists of 15 residues. The DNA of the CDR3 is TGTGCCAGCAGTTATAGGCGGACAGACACAGATACGCAGTATTTT. Protein product: CASSYRRTDTDTQYF.

This chain links TRBV15 with TRBJ1-5; a possible D gene is TRBD1 (5 bases). The CDR3 spans 15 residues. Germline V CDR1 and CDR2: LNHNV, YYDKDF (reference sequence). Trimming left V 1 base short and J 1 base short, with 8 bases between. The CDR3 here is CATSRVRDSNQPQHF. The CDR3 nucleotides are TGTGCCACCAGCAGAGTCCGGGACAGCAATCAGCCCCAGCATTTT.

This clone was seen more than once but under ten times. The chain uses TRBV6-2 or TRBV6-3 and TRBJ2-2; D gene ambiguous. Trimming left V 2 bases short and J 6 bases short, with 4 bases between. This CDR3 region has 12 residues. Germline V gene lookup returns CDR1 MNHEY and CDR2 SVGEGT. The CDR3 here is CASSYVAGELFF. In DNA form, the CDR3 reads TGTGCCAGCAGTTACGTGGCCGGGGAGCTGTTTTTT.

V usage is TRBV6-5 and J usage is TRBJ2-7, with 7 bases identical to TRBD1. The V and J ends lost 2 bases and 12 bases, in that order; junction bases with no gene match: 10. CDR1 and CDR2 from the germline V gene are MNHEY and SVGAGI. The CDR3 has 13 residues. The CDR3 region has the DNA TGTGCCAGCAGTTACATCAGTTCCGGACAGGTGTACTTC. Translating it yields CASSYISSGQVYF.

Here the CDR3 reads CASRIQGWGDYEQYF. CDR3 coding DNA: TGTGCCAGCAGAATACAAGGGTGGGGGGACTACGAGCAGTACTTC. The chain joins TRBV6-5 to TRBJ2-7; tentatively, D is TRBD2 (6 bases). This CDR3 is built from 15 residues. The V and J ends lost 6 bases and 3 bases respectively, with 18 bases between them. Germline lookup yields CDR1 MNHEY and CDR2 SVGAGI.

The CDR3: CASSTAYNEQFF. CDR3 DNA: TGTGCCAGCAGTACGGCCTACAATGAGCAGTTCTTC. The chain carries TRBV6-5 and TRBJ2-1; D is ambiguous. Trimming took off 5 bases at V and 2 bases at J, with 4 bases between the two ends. Looked up from germline, CDR1 is MNHEY and CDR2 is SVGAGI. This CDR3 contains 12 residues.

The V and J genes are TRBV7-9 and TRBJ2-7; D is unresolved. Germline V lookup: CDR1 SEHNR, CDR2 FQNEAQ (reference sequence). Trimming removed 5 bases at V and 2 bases at J, with 13 bases between. CDR3 length: 14 amino acids. CDR3 bases: TGTGCCAGCAGCCACCCTTCTGCGGCCTACGAGCAGTACTTC. Translation: CASSHPSAAYEQYF.

With respect to this clone: Other DNA sequences of this sample code for an identical CDR3. J is TRBJ1-2 and V is TRBV6-5; no clear D gene. Between the trimmed V and J ends, which lost 0 bases and 0 bases, there was a span of 8 bases. CDR1 is MNHEY, CDR2 SVGAGI, per germline. The CDR3 has 15 residues. This CDR3 reads CASSYSGGTNYGYTF. The CDR3 region has the DNA TGTGCCAGCAGTTACTCAGGAGGGACTAACTATGGCTACACCTTC.